This T cell receptor beta chain is drawn from a study of blood T cell repertoires in COVID-19. Study overall: Specimens from acute and convalescent COVID-19 originated in the United States, Italy and Spain. PBMCs, B-cell-depleted T cells, or T cells were the source of the cDNA or gDNA that made up the material.

Authors' processing steps: Amplification of reference gene primers provided the estimated nucleated cell counts. The repertoire was sequenced with immunoSEQ multiplex PCR; TCRdb's copy has only in-frame clones and lacks some. That table furnishes V, J and clone size, whereas the DNA furnished D and trimming. The sample lists about 170,000 clones, less than 90% seen once, with approximately 11% in the top ten. The Seattle patients joined while their infection was active and were tracked longitudinally afterward. The CDR3 covers 15 residues. V gave up 2 bases and J gave up 5 bases; unmatched junction bases: 8. Germline CDR1 reads MNHEY; CDR2 reads SVGAGI.

This clonotype originated in a woman in her sixties or seventies with COVID-19, enrolled during active disease. The sample taken for sequencing was peripheral blood. This chain connects TRBV6-5 to TRBJ1-1; 7 bases map to TRBD1. CDR3 nucleotides: TGTGCCAGCAGTTACGACGACAGGGTGCTAACTGAAGCTTTCTTT. Translated: CASSYDDRVLTEAFF.